The clone carrying this T cell receptor beta chain has a handful of counts. Antigen specificity is unknown. The sample originates from a study of CD4+ T cells in melanoma. Broader study findings: Diverse differentiation states were reported for melanoma neoantigen-specific CD4+ T cells. CD8+ T cell, macrophage and B cell function reportedly correlated with neoantigen-specific CD4+ T cells.

Clones were read by immunoSEQ multiplex PCR, and TCRdb kept only the in-frame ones, dropping some. The sample contains about 10,000 clones, over 55% of which appear only once. This CDR3 is 12 amino acids long. Germline V CDR1 and CDR2: KGHSH, LQKENI. Between the trimmed V and J ends, which lost 2 bases and 5 bases, there was a span of 6 bases. Sample: cells from a culture (not recorded whether cultured in vitro). This clonotype was sampled from a human donor with melanoma. J is TRBJ2-5 and V is TRBV18; D uncertain. The CDR3 protein is CASSPLVETQYF. The CDR3 bases are TGTGCCAGCTCACCATTAGTCGAGACCCAGTACTTC.